This TCR beta chain was observed in a study of cytomegalovirus exposure and HLA in healthy donors (dated by TCRdb to 2015 to 2018). General notes on the study: An earlier analysis of approximately 590 of the donors reported 250 to 300 Gb of sequence data and 117 million unique TCR beta sequences from about 180 million T cells. About 320 gigabases of sequencing data and tens of millions of unique TCR sequences were included in an early release covering roughly 600 HLA-typed donors. Of the roughly 410 genotyped donors, over 80% were placed in the genetic ancestry cluster associated with self-reported Caucasian donors. The aim of the study was to test whether cataloging public T cell receptors could identify signatures of past pathogen exposure. The study profiled the T cell repertoires of hundreds of subjects by immunosequencing and related them to cytomegalovirus serostatus. Along with the 666-subject first cohort, a separate validation cohort of over 90 different subjects was used. The study combined high-throughput TCR immunosequencing, statistical association of individual TCRs with disease status, and machine learning to predict cytomegalovirus infection status. In a later analysis, previously published TCR beta repertoires from several hundred donors were re-analyzed and high-resolution HLA genotyping was added so that TCR occurrence patterns could be studied. Rather than drawing on any new phenotypic data, the later analysis identified candidate immune exposures from TCR beta sequences and the way those sequences occurred across donors. An earlier analysis of around 580 of the donors used high-throughput TCR beta sequencing to judge whether each TCR beta V gene segment behaved as functional or pseudogenic. Alongside the repertoire data, information on donor age, sex, ethnicity and CMV serostatus was compiled. A later genetic analysis took genome-wide SNP genotypes for about 55% of the 666 donors and used that subset as a discovery cohort. Every repertoire in the discovery cohort had been generated on one and the same sequencing platform. HLA typing included class I and class II loci at four-digit resolution. The number of donors typed differed by locus, with 629-630 for A, B, C, DRB1 and DQB1, roughly 520 for DQA1, 600 to 610 for DPA1, and some 470 for DPB1. About five DR-DQ haplotypes were handled as single units for association and clustering because linkage in the cohort was strong. Across some 400 genotyped donors of the cohort, an average of roughly 230,000 unique TCR beta nucleotide sequences per donor were sequenced, and approximately 19% of those sequences were non-productive. Summary of the overall study and its limitations: Correlated functional status among segregating V segments might reflect linkage disequilibrium, but an unknown experimental factor could not be ruled out. In a later analysis, the rate of TCR association differed among HLA loci, with DRB1 alleles having the most associated TCRs and HLA-C alleles having the fewest. Because the 87-base-pair reads could not distinguish some IMGT-functional V segments, including TRBV6-2 and TRBV6-3, those segments were excluded. Presence/absence analyses assumed roughly uniform sequencing depth across donors, an assumption that may not hold. Most CMV-associated TCR beta chains appeared to be HLA-restricted in a later analysis, and the HLA associations seemed to be driven largely by CMV exposure. Cytomegalovirus status was reported to be diagnosed by the classifier with high specificity and sensitivity in both the original and validation cohorts. In an earlier analysis of roughly 500 of the donors, most TCR beta V segments appeared in productive rearrangements about 87% or about 30% of the time, broadly matching IMGT annotations. In vitro tests confirmed that a few of the cytomegalovirus-associated TCR beta chains recognize cytomegalovirus antigens. It was suggested by the authors that the approach could potentially be generalized to other disease states and immunological phenotypes. The only immune exposure information available for the cohort was CMV serostatus. Most TCR sequences were seen in very few donors, while some public TCRs were found in many individuals. The study listed 150 to 200 TCR beta chains as associated with cytomegalovirus. Compared with the 666-donor mean, donors in an Asian-associated ancestry cluster had fewer N-insertions in productive TCRs, according to a later genetic analysis. In a later genetic analysis, a missense DCLRE1C variant was associated with V-gene and J-gene trimming of TCR beta chains, and the association was replicated in an independent cohort. A later analysis found that HLA-associated TCR beta chains were more clonally expanded and had lower generation probabilities than equally common non-associated chains. Because HLA typing was missing for some donors at each locus, association tests included only the typed subset. The earlier analysis of some 560 of the donors excluded some 15 rarely observed V segments, including chromosome 9 orphons, because counts were too low. When HLA alleles, especially DR and DQ, strongly co-occurred, attributing TCR associations to individual alleles was difficult. A further reported finding was that TCR beta sequences accurately predicted the HLA-A and HLA-B alleles for most subjects in the first cohort. A cluster of highly shared sequence variants was judged likely to be a technical artifact of the sequencing pipeline. A later analysis reported that several top co-occurrence clusters appeared linked to parvovirus B19, influenza, CMV and Epstein-Barr virus. In a later analysis, some 18,000 TCR beta sequences were associated with specific HLA alleles at a false discovery rate of 0.05. In this cohort, only TCR beta chains were sequenced, and detectable features were limited by the absence of alpha or paired-chain data.

Preparation of the library involved the immunoSEQ multiplex PCR assay. The multiplex PCR relied on a mix of 60 forward primers for TCR Vbeta segments and 13 reverse primers for TCR Jbeta segments. Amplification of the CDR3 region of rearranged TCR beta genes was performed with a multiplex PCR assay on genomic DNA. Amplified TCR beta libraries were sequenced as 87-base-pair reads on the Illumina HiSeq System. As for the original processing: In a later analysis, approximately 74 million unique TCR beta chains were counted across the 500 to 700 repertoires, and around 11 million of these chains were shared by at least two donors. Raw reads were error-corrected and collapsed into unique sequences by a nearest-neighbor algorithm in which closely related sequences were merged to remove PCR and sequencing errors. CDR3 sequences were aligned to IMGT reference sequences to assign V, D and J gene segments. Each retained sequence needed at least a six-nucleotide match to both a V gene segment and a J gene segment. A rearrangement counted as productive if the CDR3 had no stop codons and remained in frame with V and J, and every other rearrangement counted as non-productive. Following IMGT convention, CDR3 was defined as the stretch from the second conserved V-encoded cysteine to the conserved J-encoded phenylalanine. In an earlier analysis of roughly 610 of the donors, sequences lacking an unambiguous match to a single V gene segment were excluded. In an earlier analysis of approximately 590 of the donors, V segments were called functional above 56.7% productive rearrangements and were called segregating when the between-donor standard deviation exceeded 5%. To diagnose cytomegalovirus status from the catalog of TCR beta chain sequences, a statistical classification framework was built. A later analysis assigned V and J genes by comparing TCR nucleotide sequences with IMGT/GENE-DB human TR gene sequences. Using the TCRdist pipeline, a later analysis assigned CDR3 sequences along with most-parsimonious VDJ recombination scenarios. A later analysis defined each TCR beta chain by its CDR3 amino acid sequence plus V-gene family, and excluded reads lacking a unique V-gene family. As a way to deal with suspected cross-contamination and a sequencing artifact, a later analysis dropped 500 to 700 nucleotide sequences that were highly shared and had low generation probability. In a later analysis, a clonal expansion index for each public chain was calculated from normalized within-repertoire ranks of inferred template counts. In a later analysis, generation probabilities were computed using a VDJ recombination model fitted to out-of-frame rearrangements, and the results were checked against IGoR. In a later analysis, TCR-TCR, TCR-HLA and TCR-CMV co-occurrence was scored with hypergeometric tests, and a repertoire-size bias correction was applied to TCR pairs. To estimate false discovery rates, a later analysis permuted the HLA or CMV assignments 20 times. In a later analysis, co-occurring TCRs were grouped using DBSCAN, with TCRdist sequence similarity added in when clustering inside HLA-allele-positive subsets. Repertoires with fewer than 30,000 or more than 120,000 public chains were left out of co-occurrence clustering, as were four to six repertoires with anomalous nucleotide sharing. What TCRdb holds here is the immuneACCESS table cut down to in-frame rearrangements. Part of the clones is not present; checked against another copy, under half of the missing clones reflect an unresolved V gene, and the others are unexplained. The D gene and trimming were derived from the DNA, and the V and J assignments and clone size from that table. The sample table shows 150,000 to 200,000 clones, and 71% are seen once. The leading ten clones occupy approximately 1.4% of the sample.

Points on this clone: Its antigen is currently not known. The input lacks base qualities; no much larger clone sits a single base away.

The cohort was made up of about 610 healthy bone marrow donors. At the time of sampling, all cohort members were nominally healthy, though unrecorded immune exposures were likely present. The donor tested CMV seronegative and was one of the 352 seronegative cohort members. Each donor provided a peripheral blood sample, and peripheral blood mononuclear cells were used for TCR beta sequencing. The Qiagen DNeasy Blood Extraction Kit was used to extract genomic DNA from the blood cell samples. The CDR3 measures 15 amino acids from cysteine to phenylalanine. Only the CDR3 region is kept as DNA, spanning 45 bases read in frame from base 1. The germline V gene specifies MNHEY as CDR1 and SVGAGI as CDR2. Trimming at the junction amounts to 4 bases on V and 2 bases on J, and the germline ends lie 14 bases apart.

The V and J segments used are TRBV6-5 and TRBJ1-1; the D gene remains uncertain. The source is a girl between 10 and 17 years old in good health and CMV-seronegative. The source material was PBMCs. The DNA reads TGTGCCAGCAGTTGGACGGGAAACTTCAACACTGAAGCTTTCTTT. This encodes CASSWTGNFNTEAFF.